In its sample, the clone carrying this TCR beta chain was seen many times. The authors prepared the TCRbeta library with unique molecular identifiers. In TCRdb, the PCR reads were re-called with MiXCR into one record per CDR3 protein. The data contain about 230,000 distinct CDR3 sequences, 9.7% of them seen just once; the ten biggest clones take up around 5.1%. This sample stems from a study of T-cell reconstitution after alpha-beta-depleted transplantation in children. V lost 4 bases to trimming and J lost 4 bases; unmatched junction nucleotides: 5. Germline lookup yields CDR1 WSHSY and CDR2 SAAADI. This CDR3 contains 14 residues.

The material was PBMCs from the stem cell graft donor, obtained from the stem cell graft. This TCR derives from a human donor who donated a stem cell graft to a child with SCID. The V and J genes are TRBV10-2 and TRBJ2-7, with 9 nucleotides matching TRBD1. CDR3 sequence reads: CASSVGQGRYEQYF. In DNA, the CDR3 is TGCGCCAGCAGTGTGGGACAGGGAAGGTACGAGCAGTACTTC.